The entry below gives a single T cell receptor beta chain sequence along with its context. Antigen specificity is unknown. Primers used in a second PCR of about 7 to 11 cycles were a sample-barcoded 5' primer and a J-beta primer mix. TCRdb re-called the 5' RACE reads through MiXCR, storing one row per CDR3 protein. The sample has about 1.5 million distinct CDR3 sequences; 42% are singletons. These data belong to a study of blood T cells in healthy people across ages. The study's findings and limits: While age rose, TCR beta diversity per million T cells dropped in a roughly linear way. Higher diversity, along with more naive CD4+ cells, distinguished long-lived donors from aged donors.

Germline CDR1 SEHNR, CDR2 FQNEAQ (reference sequence). The CDR3 runs 15 residues. The ends were cut back, 4 bases at V and 4 bases at J, with 14 bases in the middle. This clonotype was sampled from a woman aged 18-29 years in good health. The chain links TRBV7-9 to TRBJ2-1, with a possible D match to TRBD2 (5 bases). The sequencing sample was made of blood. CDR3 nucleotide sequence: TGTGCCAGCAGCTACATGCGCGGGTGGTACAATGAGCAGTTCTTC. It codes for CASSYMRGWYNEQFF.